This T cell receptor beta chain was captured by sequencing in a study of T cells after yellow fever vaccination. As for the study in general: When fractions had low cell numbers, they were prepared with SMART-Seq v4 Ultra Low Input.

The TCR cDNA carried a universal primer site and UMIs from 5'RACE template switching. TCRdb called the 5' RACE reads again in MiXCR, with one record for every CDR3 protein. This sample has over 130,000 distinct CDR3 sequences, with 7.7% found just once. There are 13 residues in the CDR3. After removal of 7 bases from V and 5 bases from J, the junction contained 7 bases not matched to a gene. Study-level findings and limits: Abundant bulk-population clonotypes could contaminate the FACS-sorted repertoires.

This clonotype was observed at least ten times. No antigen is known for it. This rearrangement joins TRBV12-3 or TRBV12-4 to TRBJ2-5; 7 bases match TRBD1. Sample: CD4+ T cells sorted from PBMCs, taken 5 days after the yellow fever booster vaccination. The sequence derives from a man in his thirties or forties who received the YFV17D yellow fever vaccine. The DNA of the CDR3 is TGTGCCAGCACCCTACAGGGACAGGAGACCCAGTACTTC. Its translation: CASTLQGQETQYF.